Presented here are 31 T cell receptor beta chains from one specimen sequenced in a study of blood T cells in healthy people across ages. Primers used in a second PCR of about 6 to 12 cycles were a sample-barcoded 5' primer and a J-beta primer mix. TCRdb reprocessed the 5' RACE reads via MiXCR and lists one record per CDR3 protein. The table has 540,000 or so distinct CDR3 sequences, under 55% seen once; the top ten hold just under 25%. Sample: blood. The receptors derive from a man of 80 years or more in good health.

CDR3 loop: CASSRTDQSRFPLHF. The CDR3 DNA sequence: TGTGCCAGCAGCCGGACAGACCAAAGTCGGTTCCCCCTCCACTTT. V is TRBV14 and J is TRBJ1-6, with D perhaps TRBD1 (6 bases). Germline lookup yields CDR1 SGHDN and CDR2 FVKESK. V gave up 4 bases and J gave up 13 bases, with 20 bases separating them. The CDR3 is 15 residues long. Together with reference TRBV14 and TRBJ1-6, the CDR3 gives the full variable domain: EAGVTQFPSHSVIEKGQTVTLRCDPISGHDNLYWYRRVMGKEIKFLLHFVKESKQDESGMPNNRFLAERTGGTYSTLKVQPAELEDSGVYFCASSRTDQSRFPLHFGNGTRLTVT.

Only a few counts were recorded for this clonotype. J is TRBJ2-5 and V is TRBV15; the match to TRBD2 covers 11 bases. The germline V gene encodes CDR1 LNHNV and CDR2 YYDKDF (reference sequence). V trimming: 4 bases; J trimming: 4 bases; junction bases outside the gene matches: 14. There are 18 residues in the CDR3. DNA for the CDR3: TGTGCCACCAGCACAAGGACTACTAGCGGGAGAGGTCGAGAGACCCAGTACTTC. Protein sequence: CATSTRTTSGRGRETQYF. The whole variable domain, remainder taken from reference TRBV15 and TRBJ2-5, is DAMVIQNPRYQVTQFGKPVTLSCSQTLNHNVMYWYQQKSSQAPKLLFHYYDKDFNNEADTPDNFQSRRPNTSFCFLDIRSPGLGDTAMYLCATSTRTTSGRGRETQYFGPGTRLLVL.

This clonotype was observed a handful of times. V and J are TRBV7-2 and TRBJ2-5, with 14 positions matching TRBD2. The germline CDR1 and CDR2 sequences are SGHTA and FQGNSA. The CDR3 is 16 amino acids. The junction had 10 bases not matched to a gene; V was cut back by 9 bases and J by 4 bases. CDR3 DNA sequence: TGTGCCAGTAGACTAGCGGGGGGGCCAGAGGGAGAGACCCAGTACTTC. As protein: CASRLAGGPEGETQYF.

This clonotype occurred a few times. The gene calls are TRBV5-1 and TRBJ2-7; D remains ambiguous. V was shortened by 0 bases and J by 5 bases, with 9 bases between the two germline ends. Germline V lookup: CDR1 SGHRS, CDR2 YFSETQ. The CDR3 is 13 amino acids. DNA of the CDR3: TGCGCCAGCAGCTTGGCCGGTGTCGACGAGCAGTACTTC. Amino acid sequence: CASSLAGVDEQYF.

The V gene is TRBV12-3 or TRBV12-4, the J gene TRBJ2-7; 9 bases match TRBD1. The V gene end was trimmed by 6 bases and the J gene end by 4 bases; junction bases not matched to a gene: 10. The CDR3 contains 15 residues. The DNA of the CDR3 is TGTGCCAGCAGCGCCGGTCGGGGACAGGGATACGAGCAGTACTTC. Translating it yields CASSAGRGQGYEQYF.

The rearrangement links TRBV2 to TRBJ2-7, with TRBD1 as a possible D gene (5 bases). The germline gives CDR1 SNHLY, CDR2 FYNNEI. Trimming took off 5 bases at V and 3 bases at J, with 11 bases between the two ends. This CDR3 contains 13 residues. The CDR3 region is CASSRQSNYEQYF. CDR3 in DNA: TGTGCCAGCAGTAGACAGAGCAACTACGAGCAGTACTTC. Drawing the rest from reference TRBV2 and TRBJ2-7, the complete variable domain is EPEVTQTPSHQVTQMGQEVILRCVPISNHLYFYWYRQILGQKVEFLVSFYNNEISEKSEIFDDQFSVERPDGSNFTLKIRSTKLEDSAMYFCASSRQSNYEQYFGPGTRLTVT.

J is TRBJ2-7 and V is TRBV6-2 or TRBV6-3, with 10 nucleotides matching TRBD2. Per the germline V gene, CDR1 is MNHEY and CDR2 is SVGEGT. J gave up 0 bases and V 0 bases, and 2 bases lay outside the gene matches. The CDR3 length is 16 residues. Here the CDR3 reads CASSYSLAGGSYEQYF. The CDR3 nucleotides are TGTGCCAGCAGTTACTCGTTAGCGGGAGGCTCCTACGAGCAGTACTTC.

This clonotype was seen at least ten times. This chain joins TRBV29-1 and TRBJ2-3, with 11 bases fitting TRBD2. J was trimmed by 1 base and V by 1 base; bases with no gene match: 1. Germline CDR1 is SQVTM and CDR2 is ANQGSEA. The CDR3 contains 15 residues. DNA for the CDR3: TGCAGCGTTGAAGGACTAGCGGGACGCACAGATACGCAGTATTTT. Its protein is CSVEGLAGRTDTQYF.

This chain connects TRBV5-1 to TRBJ2-1, with 7 bases lining up with TRBD1. V was pared by 3 bases and J by 0 bases, with 6 bases of the junction left unmatched. The CDR3 consists of 16 residues. Germline lookup yields CDR1 SGHRS and CDR2 YFSETQ. CDR3 protein: CASSSQGDSSYNEQFF. DNA for the CDR3: TGCGCCAGCAGCTCCCAGGGGGACAGCTCCTACAATGAGCAGTTCTTC.

The rearrangement uses TRBV20-1 and TRBJ2-1, with D possibly being TRBD1 (6 bases). The end of the DNA aligns better with TRBJ2-7, so the J call may be wrong. The germline gives CDR1 DFQATT, CDR2 SNEGSKA (reference sequence). The CDR3 sequence is 16 residues long. Written as DNA, the CDR3 is TGCAGTGCTTCGAAAAGGGGGAGAAGCTCCTACAATGAGCAGTACTTC. It encodes CSASKRGRSSYNEQYF.

The chain is built from TRBV9 and TRBJ1-6; TRBD1 aligns across 7 bases. Germline trimming cut 3 bases from V and 10 bases from J; bases unmatched to any gene: 10. The CDR3 has 15 amino acids. Germline values: CDR1 SGDLS, CDR2 YYNGEE. The CDR3 here is CASSAARQGNSPLHF. For the CDR3, the DNA is TGTGCCAGCAGCGCAGCGAGACAGGGTAACTCACCCCTCCACTTT.

V is TRBV28 and J is TRBJ2-1, with TRBD1 matching 7 bases. This CDR3 comprises 15 residues. Germline-derived CDR1 and CDR2 are MDHEN and SYDVKM. J was trimmed by 6 bases and V by 3 bases; bases with no gene match: 8. The CDR3 region has the DNA TGTGCCAGCAGTTTCAACAGGGGAGCAGTCAATGAGCAGTTCTTC. It codes for CASSFNRGAVNEQFF.

This clonotype appeared a few times. J is TRBJ1-1 and V is TRBV7-9; 7 bases align to TRBD1. V dropped 1 base and J dropped 6; count of bases not matched to a gene: 8. The CDR3 has 15 amino acids. Germline CDR1 and CDR2: SEHNR and FQNEAQ (reference sequence). The CDR3 bases are TGTGCCAGCAGCTTAGGAGGGCACAGGGGACCTGAAGCTTTCTTT. It encodes CASSLGGHRGPEAFF.

This clonotype has just a few counts. DNA for the CDR3: TGTGCCAGCAGTTCGGGCAGGAGAGATACGCAGTATTTT. Protein product: CASSSGRRDTQYF. This rearrangement joins TRBV27 to TRBJ2-3; D gene unclear. Trimming removed 4 bases from V and 5 bases from J, with 10 bases in between. Germline CDR1 is MNHEY and CDR2 is SMNVEV (reference sequence). The CDR3 is 13 amino acids.

CDR3 region: CASSVTSGRNNEQFF. The CDR3 DNA follows: TGTGCCAGCAGCGTTACTAGCGGGCGAAACAATGAGCAGTTCTTC. J is TRBJ2-1 and V is TRBV9; 9 bases align to TRBD2. V dropped 2 bases and J dropped 5; count of bases not matched to a gene: 5. CDR1 SGDLS and CDR2 YYNGEE come from the germline V gene. The CDR3 is 15 residues long.

The genes are TRBV28 and TRBJ2-3; 13 bases line up with TRBD2. V lost 2 bases to trimming and J lost 4 bases; unmatched junction nucleotides: 9. Germline assignment: CDR1 MDHEN and CDR2 SYDVKM. This CDR3 contains 18 residues. The CDR3 region has the DNA TGTGCCAGCAGTTTAATAGGGACTAGCGGGACGAAACCAGATACGCAGTATTTT. As protein: CASSLIGTSGTKPDTQYF. Complete variable domain (other parts from reference TRBV28 and TRBJ2-3): DVKVTQSSRYLVKRTGEKVFLECVQDMDHENMFWYRQDPGLGLRLIYFSYDVKMKEKGDIPEGYSVSREKKERFSLILESASTNQTSMYLCASSLIGTSGTKPDTQYFGPGTRLTVL.

This chain connects TRBV5-1 to TRBJ1-4, with TRBD1 matching 7 bases. This CDR3 has 15 residues. The V segment lost 4 bases and the J segment 5 bases; nucleotides outside the gene matches: 8. Germline lookup yields CDR1 SGHRS and CDR2 YFSETQ. The CDR3 here is CASSRDRAGNEKLFF. The CDR3 DNA sequence: TGCGCCAGCAGCCGCGACAGGGCAGGGAATGAAAAACTGTTTTTT.

This clonotype was detected many times. The chain uses TRBV6-5 and TRBJ2-3; no firm D call. Germline V gene data show CDR1 as MNHEY and CDR2 as SVGAGI. The length of the CDR3 is 15 residues. V lost 0 bases and J lost 4, with 11 bases in between. The CDR3 region has the DNA TGTGCCAGCAGTTACTCAGGCGGCGGTGCAGATACGCAGTATTTT. This translates into CASSYSGGGADTQYF.

The rearrangement joins TRBV7-2 to TRBJ2-3; D is unclear. The CDR3 spans 17 residues. V dropped 1 base and J dropped 2 bases, with 16 bases sitting between them. Germline lookup yields CDR1 SGHTA and CDR2 FQGNSA. CDR3 coding DNA: TGTGCCAGCAGCTTAGTCGGGTCTCGAGCCCACACAGATACGCAGTATTTT. Protein: CASSLVGSRAHTDTQYF.

This chain joins TRBV7-2 and TRBJ2-3; TRBD2 might be the D (6 bases). There are 17 residues in the CDR3. Trimming took off 5 bases at V and 6 bases at J, with 24 bases between the two ends. In germline, CDR1 is SGHTA, CDR2 FQGNSA. CDR3 coding DNA: TGTGCCAGCAGCAAAATGGGGGAGACTAGTCGTGCTGATACGCAGTATTTT. This gives the protein CASSKMGETSRADTQYF.

Only one count was recorded for this clonotype. Given a much more abundant clone one base away, this may be a read error. The chain is built from TRBV7-2 and TRBJ2-6, with D possibly TRBD1 on 5 matching bases. This CDR3 has 15 residues. Germline V gene lookup returns CDR1 SGHTA and CDR2 FQGNSA. The CDR3 spells CASSLDSSGATVLTF. For the CDR3, the DNA is TGTGCCAGCAGCTTAGACAGCTCTGGGGCCACCGTCCTGACTTTC.

This chain links TRBV29-1 with TRBJ2-1; 8 bases are a match to TRBD1. The CDR3 is 12 amino acids. V lost 7 bases to trimming and J lost 6 bases; unmatched junction nucleotides: 5. Germline V gene sequence: CDR1 SQVTM, CDR2 ANQGSEA. In DNA, the CDR3 is TGCAGCGGCGGAGGGACAGGCAATGAGCAGTTCTTC. Amino acid sequence: CSGGGTGNEQFF.

The genes are TRBV6-2 or TRBV6-3 and TRBJ1-2, with 9 bases identical to TRBD1. CDR1 MNHEY and CDR2 SVGEGT come from the germline V gene. With V trimmed by 5 bases and J by 4 bases, 11 bases remained unmatched. The CDR3 runs 16 residues. The CDR3 sequence: CASSPRGGTGSYGYTF. The DNA for the CDR3 is TGTGCCAGCAGTCCCCGCGGCGGGACAGGGAGCTATGGCTACACCTTC.

The chain combines TRBV28 with TRBJ2-7, with 9 positions matching TRBD1. The J call may be faulty, since TRBJ2-4 better matches the DNA end. CDR1 is MDHEN, CDR2 SYDVKM, per germline. The CDR3 runs 15 residues. The CDR3 region is CASSPTGGAKNIQYF. CDR3 nucleotide sequence: TGTGCCAGCAGTCCGACAGGGGGAGCCAAAAACATTCAGTACTTC.

This chain links TRBV5-1 with TRBJ2-5, with 7 bases matching TRBD1. The J call is uncertain, as TRBJ2-7 better fits the DNA end. CDR1 and CDR2 from the germline V gene are SGHRS and YFSETQ. The CDR3 runs to 15 residues. The CDR3 here is CASSTWTGGPYEQYF. CDR3 DNA: TGCGCCAGCAGTACATGGACAGGCGGTCCCTACGAGCAGTACTTC.

The gene calls are TRBV2 and TRBJ1-4, with D tentatively TRBD1 (6 bases). The CDR3 covers 15 residues. Germline V gene data show CDR1 as SNHLY and CDR2 as FYNNEI. Trimming took off 6 bases at V and 8 bases at J, with 19 bases between the two ends. The CDR3 DNA reads TGTGCCAGCAGATCGACAGGCCGAACGGGCGAAAAACTGTTTTTT. Encoded protein: CASRSTGRTGEKLFF.

With regard to this clonotype: Germline is not matched at one junction end, which may reflect a read error. The J gene is TRBJ1-1, the V gene TRBV6-5; D perhaps matches TRBD1 (5 bases). This CDR3 is built from 15 residues. Per germline, CDR1 MNHEY and CDR2 SVGAGI. The CDR3 sequence is CASSDSAAGGTEAFF. CDR3 coding DNA: TGTGCCAGCAGTGACTCTGCCGCGGGGGGCACTGAAGCTTTCTTT.

This clonotype came up many times. The chain carries TRBV7-9 and TRBJ1-2; D uncertain. V was trimmed by 0 bases and J by 0 bases, leaving 11 bases between them. The germline V gene has CDR1 SEHNR and CDR2 FQNEAQ (reference sequence). The CDR3 totals 16 residues. As DNA, the CDR3 is TGTGCCAGCAGCTTAGCCTCAGCCCAGTCTAACTATGGCTACACCTTC. Translated, it gives CASSLASAQSNYGYTF.

At least ten counts were recorded for this clonotype. Written as DNA, the CDR3 is TGCAGCGTCGTAGGGGACTATGCACTAGCCAAAAACATTCAGTACTTC. Translated: CSVVGDYALAKNIQYF. The chain recombines TRBV29-1 with TRBJ2-4; 7 bases fit TRBD2. CDR1 is SQVTM, CDR2 ANQGSEA, per germline. J lost 0 bases, V lost 6 bases, and 11 bases had no gene match. This CDR3 is built from 16 residues. The full variable domain, its missing parts supplied by reference TRBV29-1 and TRBJ2-4, is SAVISQKPSRDICQRGTSLTIQCQVDSQVTMMFWYRQQPGQSLTLIATANQGSEATYESGFVIDKFPISRPNLTFSTLTVSNMSPEDSSIYLCSVVGDYALAKNIQYFGAGTRLSVL.

This clonotype showed up just a few times. This sequence joins TRBV7-2 and TRBJ2-3, with 9 bases that match TRBD1. CDR3 size: 15 residues. Germline CDR1 SGHTA, CDR2 FQGNSA. V was clipped by 1 base and J by 4 bases; unmatched bases: 3. The CDR3 reads CASSLGDRDADTQYF. The CDR3 DNA reads as TGTGCCAGCAGCTTAGGGGACAGGGACGCAGATACGCAGTATTTT.

V is TRBV3-1 and J is TRBJ2-2, with a possible D match to TRBD2 (5 bases). CDR3 length: 15 amino acids. The V end lost 0 bases, the J end lost 7 bases, and 12 bases lay between the germline ends. The germline V gene encodes CDR1 LGHDT and CDR2 YNNKEL (reference sequence). CDR3 nucleotide sequence: TGTGCCAGCAGCCAAGATCTCCCACTAGGCGGGGAGCTGTTTTTT. Translated, it gives CASSQDLPLGGELFF.